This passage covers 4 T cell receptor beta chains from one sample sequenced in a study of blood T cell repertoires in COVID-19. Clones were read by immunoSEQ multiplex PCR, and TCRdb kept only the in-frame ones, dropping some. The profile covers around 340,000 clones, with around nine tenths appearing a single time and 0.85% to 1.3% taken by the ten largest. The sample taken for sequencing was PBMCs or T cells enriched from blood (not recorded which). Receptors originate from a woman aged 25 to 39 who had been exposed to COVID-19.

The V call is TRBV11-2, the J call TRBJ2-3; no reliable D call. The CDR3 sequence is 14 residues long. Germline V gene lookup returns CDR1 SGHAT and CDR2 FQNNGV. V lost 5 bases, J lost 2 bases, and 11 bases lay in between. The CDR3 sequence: CASSPRSPTDTQYF. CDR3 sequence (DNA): TGTGCCAGCAGCCCCCGTTCCCCCACAGATACGCAGTATTTT.

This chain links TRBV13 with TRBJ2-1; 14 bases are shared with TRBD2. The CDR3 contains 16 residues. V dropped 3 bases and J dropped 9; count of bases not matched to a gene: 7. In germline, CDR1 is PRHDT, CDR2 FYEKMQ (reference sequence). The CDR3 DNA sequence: TGTGCCAGCAGCTTCTCTGGACTAGCGGGAGGAATTGAGCAGTTCTTC. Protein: CASSFSGLAGGIEQFF.

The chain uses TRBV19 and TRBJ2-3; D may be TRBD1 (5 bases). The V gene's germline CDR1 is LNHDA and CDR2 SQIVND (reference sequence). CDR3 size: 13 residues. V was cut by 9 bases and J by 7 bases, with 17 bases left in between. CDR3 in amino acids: CASSVTGRNTQYF. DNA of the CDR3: TGTGCCAGCAGCGTCACAGGCCGAAATACGCAGTATTTT. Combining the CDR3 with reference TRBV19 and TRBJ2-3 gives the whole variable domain DGGITQSPKYLFRKEGQNVTLSCEQNLNHDAMYWYRQDPGQGLRLIYYSQIVNDFQKGDIAEGYSVSREKKESFPLTVTSAQKNPTAFYLCASSVTGRNTQYFGPGTRLTVL.

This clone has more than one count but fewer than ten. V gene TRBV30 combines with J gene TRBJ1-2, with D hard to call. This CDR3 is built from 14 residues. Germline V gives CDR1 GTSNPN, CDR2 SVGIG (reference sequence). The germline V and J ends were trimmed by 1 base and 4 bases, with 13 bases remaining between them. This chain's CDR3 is CAWSEAGSVYGYTF. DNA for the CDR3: TGTGCCTGGAGTGAGGCGGGGAGCGTCTATGGCTACACCTTC.